This is a list of T cell receptor beta chains from one sample in a study of shared clonotypes between healthy human individuals. Profiled with immunoSEQ multiplex PCR; TCRdb holds only in-frame clones, not every one. The sample includes hundreds of thousands of clones, about 98% seen only once; the top ten take 0.25% to 0.35%. The source material was naive CD8+ T cells sorted from blood. The receptors were sampled from a man in his thirties or forties in good health. CDR3s leave out the opening cysteine and the closing phenylalanine or tryptophan.

J	V	CDR3
TRBJ2-1	TRBV4-2	ASSPYLGGNEQF
TRBJ2-7	TRBV4-3	ASSLGQGTYEQY
TRBJ2-7	TRBV5-1	ASGLGGATYEQY
TRBJ2-2	TRBV6-1	ASRQVNTGELF
TRBJ1-2	TRBV5-1	ASSLVSQGPYGYT
TRBJ2-1	TRBV4-1	ASSQGQYLYNEQF
TRBJ1-4	TRBV7-8	ASSFGGDRAEKLF
TRBJ2-7	TRBV9	ASSVGIRGRSYEQY
TRBJ2-1	TRBV2	ASSRRKTLGPFGNEQF
TRBJ2-7	TRBV10-3	AISGTSGRAYEQY
TRBJ2-7	TRBV5-3	ARSFRREQY
TRBJ2-1	TRBV5-8	ASSAKSSYNEQF
TRBJ1-2	TRBV25-1	ASWPGGGVGYT
TRBJ1-3	TRBV29-1	SVVYRGRGNTIY
TRBJ2-1	TRBV6-1	ASSGTSGGLEQF